These T cell receptor beta chains were read from a single sample in a study of blood T cell repertoires in COVID-19. Clones were read by immunoSEQ multiplex PCR, and TCRdb kept only the in-frame ones, dropping some. The table shows 150,000 to 200,000 clones, with around 90% occurring only once. Sequencing used peripheral blood. The receptor set was obtained from a woman aged 80 or over with COVID-19, enrolled during active disease. Both conserved end residues are part of each CDR3. A D gene is named only where the DNA matches it firmly. Clone sizes are given selectively: once, few, many, or a class where the clone is expanded.

J,D,size,V,length,CDR3,DNA
TRBJ1-2,.,.,TRBV28,12,CASSLRGDGYTF,TGTGCCAGCAGTCTCAGGGGTGATGGCTACACCTTC
TRBJ2-7,TRBD1,.,TRBV7-9,13,CASSWDSLYEQYF,TGTGCCAGCAGCTGGGACAGCCTCTACGAGCAGTACTTC
TRBJ1-4,TRBD1,.,TRBV5-4,16,CASSSGQGSTNEKLFF,TGTGCCAGCAGCTCCGGACAGGGGTCTACTAATGAAAAACTGTTTTTT
TRBJ1-1,TRBD1,.,TRBV6-5,15,CASRGGTGSSTEAFF,TGTGCCAGCAGGGGTGGGACAGGGAGTTCCACTGAAGCTTTCTTT
TRBJ2-3,TRBD2,few,TRBV9,16,CASSEGTMLSTDTQYF,TGTGCCAGCAGCGAAGGGACTATGCTTAGCACAGATACGCAGTATTTT
TRBJ2-7,TRBD1,once,TRBV11-3,14,CASAPGQGMGEQYF,TGTGCCAGCGCACCCGGACAGGGTATGGGCGAGCAGTACTTC
TRBJ1-1,.,.,TRBV7-9,13,CASSFPVNTEAFF,TGTGCCAGCAGCTTTCCAGTGAACACTGAAGCTTTCTTT
TRBJ2-3,.,once,TRBV5-1,13,CASKEGTTDTQYF,TGCGCCAGCAAAGAGGGAACCACAGATACGCAGTATTTT
TRBJ1-2,.,.,TRBV14,15,CASSQVGGAVFGYTF,TGTGCCAGCAGCCAAGTTGGGGGCGCGGTATTTGGCTACACCTTC
TRBJ1-1,.,once,TRBV28,11,CASSFEKRAFF,TGTGCCAGCAGCTTTGAGAAACGGGCTTTCTTT
TRBJ2-1,TRBD2,.,TRBV6-2/TRBV6-3,15,CASSWGLAGYNEQFF,TGTGCCAGCAGTTGGGGACTAGCGGGGTACAATGAGCAGTTCTTC
TRBJ1-1,TRBD1,.,TRBV6-5,15,CASSYSTRGPGGAFF,TGTGCCAGCAGTTACTCGACTAGGGGGCCTGGGGGAGCTTTCTTT
TRBJ2-7,TRBD1,few,TRBV27,15,CASRKGQGGGYEQYF,TGTGCCAGCAGAAAGGGACAGGGGGGAGGCTACGAGCAGTACTTC
TRBJ2-7,.,.,TRBV27,15,CASSLLGGLNSEQYF,TGTGCCAGCAGTTTATTGGGGGGGCTTAACTCCGAGCAGTACTTC